These T cell receptor beta chains were read from a single sample in a study of cytomegalovirus exposure and HLA in healthy donors. TCRdb's table, derived via immunoSEQ multiplex PCR, lists solely in-frame clones and lacks some. Among approximately 150,000 clones listed, 70% to 85% were seen once. The sample consisted of PBMCs. All receptors derive from a man in his forties in good health and CMV-seronegative. Each CDR3 is given with its conserved first and last residue. Each record gives: D gene, clone size, J gene, V gene, CDR3 protein, CDR3 DNA. The D gene is left open where the match is weak. The listing skips clone size in some rows; elsewhere it reads once, few, many or a size class.

TRBD2 | . | TRBJ2-1 | TRBV7-2 | CASSPVLAGNNEQFF | TGTGCCAGCAGCCCCGTCCTAGCGGGGAACAATGAGCAGTTCTTC
TRBD2 | . | TRBJ2-3 | TRBV11-2 | CASSLLEEGGYSDTQYF | TGTGCCAGCAGCTTGCTGGAGGAGGGAGGGTACTCAGATACGCAGTATTTT
TRBD1 | . | TRBJ2-3 | TRBV11-3 | CASSLDAGQGGDTQYF | TGTGCCAGCAGCTTAGACGCCGGACAGGGTGGTGATACGCAGTATTTT
. | . | TRBJ2-1 | TRBV28 | CASETDNNEQFF | TGTGCCAGCGAAACGGACAACAATGAGCAGTTCTTC
. | . | TRBJ2-7 | TRBV5-1 | CASSLIQGYEQYF | TGCGCCAGCAGCCTGATACAGGGATACGAGCAGTACTTC
TRBD2 | . | TRBJ2-3 | TRBV2 | CASRGLVSTDTQYF | TGTGCCAGCAGGGGACTAGTTTCCACAGATACGCAGTATTTT
TRBD2 | . | TRBJ2-7 | TRBV18 | CASSPGTSGRNEQYF | TGTGCCAGCTCACCCGGGACTAGCGGGAGAAACGAGCAGTACTTC
TRBD1 | once | TRBJ2-2 | TRBV5-5 | CASSLTGGNTGELFF | TGTGCCAGCAGCTTGACAGGGGGGAACACCGGGGAGCTGTTTTTT
TRBD2 | . | TRBJ2-7 | TRBV7-9 | CASSAGLAGASYEQYF | TGTGCCAGCAGCGCCGGACTAGCGGGAGCGTCCTACGAGCAGTACTTC
. | few | TRBJ2-5 | TRBV5-5 | CASSLGPEQETQYF | TGTGCCAGCAGCTTGGGGCCAGAACAAGAGACCCAGTACTTC
TRBD2 | . | TRBJ2-1 | TRBV13 | CASSSEGLADNEQFF | TGTGCCAGCAGCTCGGAGGGCCTAGCGGACAATGAGCAGTTCTTC
TRBD2 | . | TRBJ2-1 | TRBV28 | CASSLLLTSGRLPYNEQFF | TGTGCCAGCAGTTTATTGTTGACTAGCGGGCGGTTACCCTACAATGAGCAGTTCTTC
TRBD1 | . | TRBJ1-1 | TRBV19 | CASSIFGQGTEAFF | TGTGCCAGTAGTATCTTTGGACAGGGTACTGAAGCTTTCTTT
TRBD1 | few | TRBJ1-1 | TRBV7-9 | CSSSASGGSGTEAFF | TGTTCCAGCAGCGCGTCAGGGGGCTCGGGCACTGAAGCTTTCTTT
TRBD2 | . | TRBJ2-3 | TRBV25-1 | CASSGRGEDTQYF | TGTGCCAGCAGCGGGAGGGGTGAAGATACGCAGTATTTT